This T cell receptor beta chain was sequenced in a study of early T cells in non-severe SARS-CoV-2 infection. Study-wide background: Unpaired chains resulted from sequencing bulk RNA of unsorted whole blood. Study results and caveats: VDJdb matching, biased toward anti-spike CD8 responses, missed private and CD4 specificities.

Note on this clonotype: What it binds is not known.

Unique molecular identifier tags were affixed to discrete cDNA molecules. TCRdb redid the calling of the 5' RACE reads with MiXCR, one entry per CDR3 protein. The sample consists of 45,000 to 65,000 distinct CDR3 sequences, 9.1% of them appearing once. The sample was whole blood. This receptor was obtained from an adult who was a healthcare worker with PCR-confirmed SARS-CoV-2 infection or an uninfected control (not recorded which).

In nucleotides, the CDR3 is TGCGCCAGCAGCGTGAGGGTCGGGACAGGGAAAAACATTCAGTACTTC. Protein sequence: CASSVRVGTGKNIQYF. The chain links TRBV5-1 to TRBJ2-4; 9 bases fit TRBD1. The V gene's germline CDR1 is SGHRS and CDR2 YFSETQ. V lost 4 bases, J lost 4 bases, and 9 bases stayed unmatched. The CDR3 length is 16 residues.